The rows below give T cell receptor beta chains drawn from one sample of a study of molecular identifiers for immune sequencing clone quantification. Each CDR3 protein is one row after TCRdb ran MiXCR on the PCR reads. The profile shows around 480,000 distinct CDR3 sequences, around a fifth of them singletons. Sequencing was carried out using naive CD8+ T cells from blood, with Jurkat cell RNA spiked in. The origin of the receptors is a human donor in good health. Some libraries in this study had Jurkat cell RNA spiked in. The conserved cysteine and the conserved F or W are not part of the CDR3 here. Clone size is given for some rows only: seen once, a few or many times, or a class if the clone is expanded.

clone size	V gene	J gene	CDR3 protein
many	TRBV27	TRBJ2-3	ASKIGHTQY
many	TRBV23-1	TRBJ1-5	ASSQQGADSNQPQH
few	TRBV12-3/TRBV12-4	TRBJ2-7	ASSLPAGFRGYEQY
many	TRBV20-1	TRBJ2-7	SARGLARMEQY
few	TRBV19	TRBJ2-5	ASSIGFSGTETQY
many	TRBV7-2	TRBJ2-5	ASSLDRAGGPRETQY
many	TRBV4-3	TRBJ2-7	ASSQDRAPGDSYEQY
-	TRBV7-9	TRBJ1-2	ASSLEGADGYT
many	TRBV6-5	TRBJ2-7	ASSTAGAYEQY
few	TRBV7-8	TRBJ2-7	ASSLGPDSPYEQY
few	TRBV2	TRBJ2-1	ASEGQGAYEQF
-	TRBV18	TRBJ2-7	ASSIGQHEQY
many	TRBV5-6	TRBJ1-5	ASSLSGEEPQH
many	TRBV7-2	TRBJ2-7	ASSSPAGPSSHEQY
many	TRBV19	TRBJ2-7	ASSAGLNYEQY
-	TRBV19	TRBJ2-7	ASSIGRAEQY
many	TRBV13	TRBJ1-1	ASSLGVNEAF
-	TRBV7-9	TRBJ2-7	ASSGSLSYEQY
many	TRBV5-1	TRBJ1-1	ASSPTWGHTEAF
many	TRBV19	TRBJ1-5	ASSMGPISNQPQH
-	TRBV7-9	TRBJ2-3	ASSSGPGHTDTQY
many	TRBV27	TRBJ1-1	ASRQTGGSEAF
few	TRBV7-9	TRBJ2-3	ASSLVTSGGGEQY
few	TRBV2	TRBJ2-3	ASTPGGSTDTQY
many	TRBV27	TRBJ2-7	ASSPGVGAYEQY
-	TRBV9	TRBJ2-7	ASSEAWGGYEQY
-	TRBV5-1	TRBJ2-7	ASSLVLRGSYEQY
many	TRBV9	TRBJ2-3	ASSETTSGFTDTQY
many	TRBV5-4	TRBJ2-3	ASSFRGVTDTQY
-	TRBV28	TRBJ1-1	ASSFFDKSPGDTEAF
many	TRBV27	TRBJ2-2	ASSLPGTGGVNTGELF
-	TRBV3-1	TRBJ1-5	ASSQDPAGGNQPQH
many	TRBV4-3	TRBJ2-3	ASSQGDRYTDTQY
few	TRBV5-4	TRBJ2-1	ASSPAGDNEQF
few	TRBV27	TRBJ2-7	ASSAGLAEYEQY
-	TRBV9	TRBJ2-7	ASSVEQSHYEQY
many	TRBV5-1	TRBJ2-3	ASSLESGVNTDTQY
-	TRBV5-6	TRBJ1-5	ASSFWVPQGGICNQPQH
many	TRBV12-3/TRBV12-4	TRBJ2-1	ASRLWGGSYNEQF
-	TRBV10-3	TRBJ2-5	AISDSGALGGETQY
-	TRBV19	TRBJ2-3	ASSRGSPPDTQY
many	TRBV7-3	TRBJ2-2	ASSLNPSLLNTGELF
once	TRBV2	TRBJ2-1	ASSAHSYNEQF
-	TRBV6-1	TRBJ1-2	ASSGHGVRGGYGYT
many	TRBV12-3/TRBV12-4	TRBJ2-2	ASRTQMNTGELF
few	TRBV7-9	TRBJ1-1	ASSTTVSGLNTEAF
-	TRBV29-1	TRBJ2-2	SVEDSKGGGVTGELF
many	TRBV5-4	TRBJ2-2	ASSTSYRTGELF
many	TRBV9	TRBJ2-3	ASSATVAHLTDTQY
-	TRBV6-2/TRBV6-3	TRBJ2-7	ASSTRDRGSYEQY
-	TRBV7-2	TRBJ1-1	ASSLSTGRWVNTEAF
many	TRBV20-1	TRBJ2-3	SARAGGRGSSGTQY
many	TRBV7-9	TRBJ1-1	ASSLVSRQGSWGAF
many	TRBV12-3/TRBV12-4	TRBJ2-3	ASSSGGLIDTQY
few	TRBV15	TRBJ2-4	ATSGTGLAKNIQY
-	TRBV19	TRBJ1-5	ASSRTGDGNQPQH
many	TRBV5-4	TRBJ1-3	ASSSTGTVSGNTIY